These 8 T cell receptor beta chains came from one sample sequenced in a study of CD8 T cells in Susac syndrome (dated by TCRdb to between 2018 and 2021). Library creation used the immunoSEQ multiplex PCR assay. RNA was extracted using the RNeasy kit, and roughly 0.5 to 1 microgram was reverse transcribed with random hexamers. Through fastp at Q25 and MiXCR, TCRdb rebuilt clones from the public reads, retaining in-frame beta chains. Every distinct CDR3 protein forms one entry, paired with its most common genes and DNA. In this sample the table shows 170,000 or so distinct CDR3 sequences, roughly 92% of which occur a single time. In total, the top ten clones hold about 0.088% of the sample. Sequences were obtained from CD4+ T cells from PBMCs. These TCRs come from a human donor with multiple sclerosis.

The chain uses TRBV6-2 or TRBV6-3 and TRBJ1-2; D uncertain. Looked up from germline, CDR1 is MNHEY and CDR2 is SVGEGT. The CDR3 is made up of 13 amino acids. V gave up 2 bases and J gave up 10 bases, with 14 bases separating them. The CDR3 spells CASSYVGKSDYTF. The CDR3 DNA reads TGTGCCAGCAGTTACGTTGGGAAATCGGACTACACCTTC.

The chain recombines TRBV7-2 with TRBJ2-7, with a tentative D call TRBD1 (6 bases). V dropped 5 bases and J dropped 5 bases, with 10 bases sitting between them. Germline V gives CDR1 SGHTA, CDR2 FQGNSA. This CDR3 region has 12 residues. CDR3 in DNA: TGTGCCAGCAGCACCAACAGGGACGAGCAGTACTTC. It translates to CASSTNRDEQYF.

The sample holds one count of this clonotype. The rearrangement links TRBV2 to TRBJ2-2; 9 bases agree with TRBD2. Looked up from germline, CDR1 is SNHLY and CDR2 is FYNNEI. The CDR3 has 16 amino acids. The J segment lost 2 bases and the V segment lost 4 bases, leaving 5 bases of the junction unmatched. CDR3 in DNA: TGTGCCAGCAGTGTGGGCGGGAGGGCCAACACCGGGGAGCTGTTTTTT. Translation gives CASSVGGRANTGELFF.

V and J are TRBV6-2 or TRBV6-3 and TRBJ2-5; D is unclear. Germline V gene sequence: CDR1 MNHEY, CDR2 SVGEGT. The CDR3 loop spans 15 amino acids. The V end lost 2 bases, the J end lost 5 bases, and 15 bases lay between the germline ends. The chain's CDR3 is CASSYHIAPRETQYF. As DNA, the CDR3 is TGTGCCAGCAGTTACCACATCGCCCCAAGGGAGACCCAGTACTTC.

The chain carries TRBV20-1 and TRBJ1-2; no clear D gene. Trimming shortened V by 3 bases and J by 7 bases, and 3 bases separated the two germline ends. The CDR3 extends over 9 amino acids. The germline gives CDR1 DFQATT, CDR2 SNEGSKA (reference sequence). The CDR3 DNA reads as TGCAGTGCTAGTCTTGGCTACACCTTC. This translates into CSASLGYTF.

V is TRBV6-5 and J is TRBJ2-7; TRBD1 matches 9 bases. CDR1 and CDR2 (germline): MNHEY, SVGAGI. CDR3 size: 15 residues. Trimming at V came to 5 bases and at J to 3 bases, leaving 8 bases not matched to a gene. This chain's CDR3 is CASSQHEGQGYEQYF. The CDR3, as DNA: TGTGCCAGCAGTCAACACGAGGGACAGGGCTACGAGCAGTACTTC.

V gene TRBV6-5 combines with J gene TRBJ2-5; the D gene is possibly TRBD1 (6 bases). Trimming took 2 bases from V and 2 from J, leaving 12 bases between them. This CDR3 has 15 amino acids. Germline assignment: CDR1 MNHEY and CDR2 SVGAGI. The CDR3 sequence is CASSYLRDIQETQYF. CDR3 sequence (DNA): TGTGCCAGCAGTTACCTTCGGGACATTCAAGAGACCCAGTACTTC.

This sequence joins TRBV27 and TRBJ2-3; 8 nucleotides align to TRBD2. Per the germline V gene, CDR1 is MNHEY and CDR2 is SMNVEV (reference sequence). Unmatched junction bases numbered 10, after V lost 5 bases and J lost 3 bases. The CDR3 covers 16 residues. The CDR3 spells CASSPRTSSWTDTQYF. The CDR3 nucleotides are TGTGCCAGCAGTCCCAGGACTAGCTCGTGGACAGATACGCAGTATTTT.